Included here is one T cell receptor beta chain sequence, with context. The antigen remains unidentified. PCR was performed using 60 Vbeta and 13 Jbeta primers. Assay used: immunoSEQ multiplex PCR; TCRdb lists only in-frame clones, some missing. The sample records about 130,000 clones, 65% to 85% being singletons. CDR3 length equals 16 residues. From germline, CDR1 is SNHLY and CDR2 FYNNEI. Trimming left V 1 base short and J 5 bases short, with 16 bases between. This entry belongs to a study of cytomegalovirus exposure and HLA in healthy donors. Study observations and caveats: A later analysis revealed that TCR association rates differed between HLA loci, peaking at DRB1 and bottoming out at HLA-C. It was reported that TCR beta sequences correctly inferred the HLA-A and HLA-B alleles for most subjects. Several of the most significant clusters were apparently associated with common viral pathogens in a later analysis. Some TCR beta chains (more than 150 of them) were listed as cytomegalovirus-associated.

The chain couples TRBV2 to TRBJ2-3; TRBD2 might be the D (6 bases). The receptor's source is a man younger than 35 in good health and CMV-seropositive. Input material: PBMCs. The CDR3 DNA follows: TGTGCCAGCAGTGAAGGTAGTGGGGGGTCTGGAGATACGCAGTATTTT. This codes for CASSEGSGGSGDTQYF.